This TCR beta chain was captured in a study of blood T cells in healthy people across ages (dated by TCRdb to the mid-2010s). With respect to the entire study: In model experiments, template switching captured about one uniquely barcoded TCR beta cDNA molecule for every two T cells. For two donors (one aged 18 to 30 and one aged 80 or older), the study analyzed two additional independent replicas of 1 million unique cDNA reads from the same blood draw. The donors were divided into four age groups: young (average around 15 years), middle-aged (about 39), aged (approximately 62) and long-lived (roughly 86). Age-related changes in TCR beta repertoire diversity were measured in the study by deep sequencing normalized with unique cDNA molecular identifiers. Donors of different ages were randomly distributed across sequencing lanes to avoid experimental bias.

The donors were 40 or so Caucasian individuals from Russia, aged roughly 6 to 95 years, who were systemically healthy. Each donor gave around 9.9 milliliters of peripheral blood, collected into EDTA-treated Vacutainer tubes. Ficoll-Paque density-gradient centrifugation was used to isolate PBMCs, with at least 7 million per sample. Total RNA was extracted from PBMCs with Trizol reagent, with at least 5 micrograms obtained per sample. Naive CD45RAhigh/CD27high T cell percentages were measured by flow cytometry on a PBMC aliquot from every donor. Library generation was performed with 5' RACE. Data came from an Illumina HiSeq 2500. A second PCR of 7 to 11 cycles was performed with a sample-barcoded 5' primer and a J-beta primer mix. A template-switch 5' adaptor carrying 12 random nucleotides introduced a unique molecular identifier onto each TCR beta cDNA molecule. Each sample yielded at least 2.5 million CDR3-containing paired-end reads. First-strand cDNA synthesis was performed from all RNA using the Mint cDNA synthesis kit, with priming by a TRBC-specific oligonucleotide. Following uracil-DNA glycosylase treatment, all cDNA underwent a first 18-cycle PCR with the universal primers M1SS and BC2_uni_R. In the paper's pipeline: Normalization of each sample was performed by random selection of 1 million high-quality reads, each carrying a distinct molecular identifier. Instead of being binned into consensus sequences, reads with shared molecular identifiers were discarded. CDR3 identification, clonotype clustering and error correction used MiTCR with a Q25 quality threshold and the strictest error-elimination algorithm. Lower-bound total TCR beta diversity was estimated with a nonparametric unseen species model using Euler transformation. Through fastp at Q25 and MiXCR, TCRdb rebuilt clones from the public reads, retaining in-frame beta chains. Each entry merges the rows of one CDR3 protein and shows their most common DNA and genes. TCRdb's processing, not the study's, gives the V and J calls here. The sample table holds 1.5 million to 2 million distinct CDR3 sequences, of which 49% were seen once. The leading ten clones occupy roughly 2.1% of the sample.

What the study reported, not specific to this receptor: Compared with the aged group, the long-lived group had more naive CD4+ T cells, fewer expanded clones and increased TCR diversity, suggesting age selection. Conclusive comparison of naive and antigen-experienced compartments was prevented by the profiling of bulk unsorted PBMCs. Because donor CMV infection status was unknown, age-related changes in expanded clonotypes were potentially confounded. Observed TCR beta diversity per million T cells fell roughly linearly with age, and a significant reduction was already apparent by age roughly 40. Estimates of total diversity based on one million sequenced T cells were considered lower bounds and underestimates. Observed TCR beta diversity correlated strongly with the percentage of naive T cells measured by flow cytometry.

Only one count was recorded for this clonotype. The antigen it recognizes is unknown. The sample holds no much larger clone one base away, and base qualities are not on file. CDR1 LNHNV and CDR2 YYDKDF were looked up in the germline V gene (reference sequence). From the cysteine through the phenylalanine, the CDR3 covers 13 amino acids. Here the CDR3 DNA is all that survives: 39 bases in frame from base 1. V sheds 0 bases and J sheds 9 bases, leaving 11 bases between their ends. Here the chain combines TRBV15 and TRBJ1-1; 5 matching bases give a weak D call of TRBD1. This sequence originates from a woman between 35 and 50 years old in good health. The material sequenced was blood. In nucleotides, the sequence is TGTGCCACCAGCAGAGACCGTTCAGGGAAAGCTTTCTTT. Its translation is CATSRDRSGKAFF.